The next 24 T cell receptor beta chains were all read from a single sample in a study of blood T cell repertoires in COVID-19. Profiled with immunoSEQ multiplex PCR; TCRdb holds only in-frame clones, not every one. Here the sample spans approximately 120,000 clones, approximately 85% being singletons. The material sequenced was peripheral blood. These receptors originate from a woman of 80 years or more with COVID-19, enrolled during active disease.

The J gene is TRBJ1-3, the V gene TRBV7-6; D call uncertain. From germline, CDR1 is SGHVS and CDR2 FNYEAQ. This CDR3 has 16 residues. V was clipped by 0 bases and J by 0 bases, with 9 bases between them. As DNA, the CDR3 is TGTGCCAGCAGCTTAGCTGTTGCGAGCTCTGGAAACACCATATATTTT. It codes for CASSLAVASSGNTIYF.

The V gene is TRBV7-8, the J gene TRBJ2-1, with 10 positions matching TRBD1. From germline, CDR1 is SGHVS and CDR2 FQNEAQ. This CDR3 has 17 amino acids. V lost 1 base and J lost 6; bases outside the gene matches: 9. The CDR3 coding sequence is TGTGCCAGCAGCTTAGGCCTCTTTAGGGACAGGGGCAATGAGCAGTTCTTC. Amino acid sequence: CASSLGLFRDRGNEQFF.

This clone was seen only once. The chain links TRBV5-5 to TRBJ1-4; TRBD1 matches at 8 bases. From germline, CDR1 is SGHKS and CDR2 YYEKEE (reference sequence). V shed 5 bases and J 3 bases; nucleotides not matched to a gene: 9. This CDR3 comprises 16 residues. CDR3 sequence reads: CASRPNRGRSNEKLFF. The CDR3 nucleotides are TGTGCCAGCAGACCCAACAGGGGGAGATCTAATGAAAAACTGTTTTTT. Based on the CDR3 plus reference TRBV5-5 and TRBJ1-4, the full variable domain is DAGVTQSPTHLIKTRGQQVTLRCSPISGHKSVSWYQQVLGQGPQFIFQYYEKEERGRGNFPDRFSARQFPNYSSELNVNALLLGDSALYLCASRPNRGRSNEKLFFGSGTQLSVL.

The rearrangement links TRBV5-1 to TRBJ2-5, with 7 bases fitting TRBD1. Trimming cost V 7 bases and J 4 bases; bases outside gene matches: 4. Germline V gene data show CDR1 as SGHRS and CDR2 as YFSETQ. The CDR3 has 12 amino acids. The CDR3 reads CASGTDLETQYF. CDR3 DNA: TGCGCCAGCGGGACAGATCTAGAGACCCAGTACTTC.

This sequence joins TRBV14 and TRBJ2-1; TRBD1 is a possible D gene (6 bases). Trimming shortened V by 1 base and J by 9 bases, and 16 bases separated the two germline ends. The CDR3 extends over 15 amino acids. Per germline, CDR1 SGHDN and CDR2 FVKESK. The CDR3 sequence is CASSQVAWGRGEQFF. CDR3 nucleotide sequence: TGTGCCAGCAGCCAAGTGGCGTGGGGGCGAGGTGAGCAGTTCTTC.

The genes are TRBV19 and TRBJ2-7, with a possible D match to TRBD2 (5 bases). From germline, CDR1 is LNHDA and CDR2 SQIVND (reference sequence). Trimming removed 5 bases at V and 4 bases at J, with 12 bases between. This CDR3 is 13 amino acids long. The DNA for the CDR3 is TGTGCCAGTAGTGCCCAGGACTCGTACGAGCAGTACTTC. Protein sequence: CASSAQDSYEQYF.

This clone appeared a few times. This chain joins TRBV4-1 and TRBJ1-5, with 7 bases identical to TRBD1. V shed 4 bases, J shed 7 bases, and the junction held 10 bases outside the gene matches. The CDR3 loop spans 15 amino acids. In germline, CDR1 is MGHRA, CDR2 YSYEKL. CDR3 region: CASSPVTGLGQPQHF. DNA for the CDR3: TGCGCCAGCAGCCCCGTGACAGGGCTGGGGCAGCCCCAGCATTTT.

The chain uses TRBV7-2 and TRBJ2-2; weak D call: TRBD1 (8 bases). CDR1 is SGHTA and CDR2 is FQGNSA in the germline V gene. The CDR3 sequence is 15 residues long. V lost 3 bases, J lost 5 bases, and 13 bases lay in between. CDR3 nucleotide sequence: TGTGCCAGCAGCTTTCAACAGGGGGGGACCGGGGAGCTGTTTTTT. This encodes CASSFQQGGTGELFF.

This clone appeared a single time. The genes are TRBV2 and TRBJ1-4; D remains unclear. This CDR3 spans 12 amino acids. In germline, CDR1 is SNHLY, CDR2 FYNNEI. V was pared by 6 bases and J by 7 bases, with 9 bases between. CDR3 residues: CASRTLAEKLFF. The CDR3, as DNA: TGTGCCAGCAGGACCCTAGCTGAAAAACTGTTTTTT.

The chain uses TRBV3-1 (or the pseudogene TRBV3-2) and TRBJ1-2, with D unresolved. Trimming stripped 0 bases from V and 4 bases from J, with 9 bases between. CDR3 length equals 14 residues. Looked up from germline, CDR1 is LGHDT and CDR2 is YNNKEL (reference sequence). The CDR3 sequence: CASSQDRTVYGYTF. The DNA of the CDR3 is TGTGCCAGCAGCCAAGATCGCACAGTCTATGGCTACACCTTC.

This chain links TRBV7-2 with TRBJ1-5; 9 positions match TRBD1. Germline V gene sequence: CDR1 SGHTA, CDR2 FQGNSA. The CDR3 is 15 amino acids. V lost 4 bases and J lost 5; bases outside the gene matches: 6. In DNA, the CDR3 is TGTGCCAGCAGCTCGGGACAGGGTTCATATCAGCCCCAGCATTTT. Amino acid sequence: CASSSGQGSYQPQHF.

This clone was counted between two and nine times. The chain recombines TRBV6-6 with TRBJ2-7, with TRBD2 identical over 8 bases. Germline V gene lookup returns CDR1 MNHNY and CDR2 SVGAGI (reference sequence). The CDR3 contains 14 residues. J was trimmed by 5 bases and V by 5 bases; bases with no gene match: 8. The CDR3 nucleotides are TGTGCCAGCAGTCCCATGACTAGCGTTGACGAGCAGTACTTC. Translating gives CASSPMTSVDEQYF.

This sequence joins TRBV6-5 and TRBJ2-5; possibly TRBD1 for D (6 bases). V shed 4 bases and J shed 3 bases, with 15 bases lying between them. CDR3 length equals 15 residues. Germline CDR1 reads MNHEY; CDR2 reads SVGAGI. The CDR3 DNA reads as TGTGCCAGCAGTTCCCAACTCGACAGGAAAGAGACCCAGTACTTC. This encodes CASSSQLDRKETQYF.

V and J are TRBV3-1 (or the pseudogene TRBV3-2) and TRBJ1-6; 8 positions agree with TRBD1. Germline values: CDR1 LGHDT, CDR2 YNNKEL (reference sequence). V dropped 1 base and J dropped 9; count of bases not matched to a gene: 8. This CDR3 region has 16 residues. CDR3 protein: CASSQGGQGRTSPLHF. The DNA of the CDR3 is TGTGCCAGCAGCCAAGGCGGACAGGGACGGACTTCACCCCTCCACTTT.

This rearrangement joins TRBV5-1 to TRBJ2-6, with D possibly matching TRBD2 (5 bases). Between the trimmed V and J ends, which lost 0 bases and 0 bases, there was a span of 7 bases. This CDR3 is 16 amino acids long. CDR1 and CDR2 (germline): SGHRS, YFSETQ. The CDR3 DNA reads as TGCGCCAGCAGCTTGGGGAGGATCTCTGGGGCCAACGTCCTGACTTTC. This codes for CASSLGRISGANVLTF. The entire variable domain, with the rest obtained from reference TRBV5-1 and TRBJ2-6, is as follows: KAGVTQTPRYLIKTRGQQVTLSCSPISGHRSVSWYQQTPGQGLQFLFEYFSETQRNKGNFPGRFSGRQFSNSRSEMNVSTLELGDSALYLCASSLGRISGANVLTFGAGSRLTVL.

V is TRBV24-1 and J is TRBJ2-1; 9 bases agree with TRBD1. V trimming: 7 bases; J trimming: 0 bases; junction bases outside the gene matches: 6. The CDR3 sequence is 16 residues long. Germline CDR1 is KGHDR and CDR2 is SFDVKD. The CDR3 DNA is TGTGCCACCAGCAGGCCGGGACAGGGCTCCTACAATGAGCAGTTCTTC. Its protein product is CATSRPGQGSYNEQFF.

The chain joins TRBV7-2 to TRBJ1-5; TRBD1 agrees at 8 bases. V lost 5 bases to trimming and J lost 0 bases; unmatched junction nucleotides: 3. CDR1 and CDR2 from the germline V gene are SGHTA and FQGNSA. The CDR3 runs 15 residues. The CDR3 bases are TGTGCCAGCAGCCGGACAGGGTATAGCAATCAGCCCCAGCATTTT. It translates to CASSRTGYSNQPQHF.

This rearrangement joins TRBV7-2 to TRBJ2-2; 8 bases are shared with TRBD1. Losses at the gene ends were 3 bases for V and 8 bases for J; bases not matched to a gene: 5. This CDR3 contains 14 residues. Germline V gene data show CDR1 as SGHTA and CDR2 as FQGNSA. The DNA of the CDR3 is TGTGCCAGCAGCTTCGGTGGGGACAGGGGGGAGCTGTTTTTT. Residues: CASSFGGDRGELFF.

This clone was recorded once. V and J are TRBV5-1 and TRBJ2-1, with D hard to call. From germline, CDR1 is SGHRS and CDR2 YFSETQ. This CDR3 has 14 amino acids. The ends were cut back, 6 bases at V and 0 bases at J, with 10 bases in the middle. The CDR3 loop is CASKPTSSYNEQFF. The CDR3 nucleotides read TGCGCCAGCAAACCCACAAGCTCCTACAATGAGCAGTTCTTC.

This chain joins TRBV20-1 and TRBJ1-5; D possibly corresponds to TRBD1 (5 bases). Germline V gene lookup returns CDR1 DFQATT and CDR2 SNEGSKA (reference sequence). Between the trimmed V and J ends, which lost 3 bases and 7 bases, there was a span of 13 bases. The CDR3 covers 13 residues. CDR3 loop: CSASVPGHQPQHF. CDR3 sequence (DNA): TGCAGTGCTAGTGTCCCAGGGCACCAGCCCCAGCATTTT.

This chain joins TRBV9 and TRBJ2-7; D remains unclear. Deletions cut 4 bases from V and 5 bases from J, with 16 bases between. Germline V gene data show CDR1 as SGDLS and CDR2 as YYNGEE. CDR3 length: 14 residues. CDR3 protein: CASSPQKWADEQYF. The CDR3 DNA follows: TGTGCCAGCAGCCCCCAAAAGTGGGCAGACGAGCAGTACTTC.

The gene calls are TRBV5-1 and TRBJ2-2; TRBD1 aligns across 9 bases. Trimming removed 2 bases from V and 3 bases from J; junction bases left unmatched: 5. Germline V CDR1 and CDR2: SGHRS, YFSETQ. This CDR3 contains 16 residues. CDR3 DNA: TGCGCCAGCAGCTTTGACGGGACAGGGTACACCGGGGAGCTGTTTTTT. This encodes CASSFDGTGYTGELFF.

This clone was counted once. The chain carries TRBV5-1 and TRBJ2-3; the D is unclear. CDR1 is SGHRS and CDR2 is YFSETQ in the germline V gene. V gave up 2 bases and J gave up 1 base, with 5 bases separating them. There are 13 residues in the CDR3. CDR3 in amino acids: CASSFPGTDTQYF. In DNA form, the CDR3 reads TGCGCCAGCAGCTTCCCGGGCACAGATACGCAGTATTTT.

The CDR3 protein is CASSLAGSGDEAFF. CDR3 nucleotides: TGTGCCAGCAGCTTGGCCGGGAGCGGGGATGAAGCTTTCTTT. The rearrangement uses TRBV5-8 and TRBJ1-1; D gene ambiguous. Per germline, CDR1 SGHTS and CDR2 YDEGEE. CDR3 length equals 14 residues. Trimming removed 0 bases at V and 7 bases at J, with 13 bases between.